This T cell receptor (beta chain) originates from a study of monozygotic twins with inflammatory bowel disease (dated by TCRdb to between 2017 and 2020). The study in broad terms: A total of some 28 monozygotic twin pairs were included in the full study, comprising nine German pairs (four IBD-concordant, five IBD-discordant) and 19 IBD-discordant Danish pairs. Each individual had, on average, about 151 000 unique TCRalpha sequences and 181 000 unique TCRbeta sequences available for analysis. Disease-associated traits were sought mainly through comparisons between IBD patients and their genetically identical healthy co-twins within discordant pairs. The research as a whole found: A decrease in TCRbeta repertoire diversity, as measured by inverse Simpson index, was observed in IBD patients compared with their healthy co-twins. Background noise and inter-individual variability may have been introduced into the repertoires by the differing immunosuppressive treatments among patients. No difference in repertoire similarity was observed between concordant and discordant twins, possibly owing to limited statistical power. IBD patients shared fewer clonotypes with other individuals than healthy twins did, most markedly in patients showing signs of disease activity. No single strong signal or clonotype linked to IBD turned up in the results, so the idea that one exists was not supported. Distinction between different T cell subtypes could not be achieved in the analysis.

Library generation was performed with 5' RACE. Preparation of each TCR library used approximately 3,200 ng of total RNA. For each sample, cDNA synthesis was carried out in eight separate reactions using SMARTScribe reverse transcriptase. During cDNA synthesis, template switching introduced unique molecular identifiers that contained a 6-nucleotide sample barcode. TCRalpha and TCRbeta cDNA was amplified in two nested PCRs of approximately 16 and 10 cycles, and bead purification was carried out after each PCR. Before amplification, the cDNA was treated with uracil DNA-glycosylase and purified using the QIAquick PCR purification kit. The second PCR was the step at which Illumina TruSeq-compatible adapters and sample-specific barcodes were added. TapeStation and Qubit were used to check library quality and concentration, and about 5.2 ng of each library went into the pool. Pooled libraries were sequenced on an Illumina HiSeq2500 single-index Rapid Run with 2 x 100 bp reads and custom sequencing primers. For the original study's pipeline: MiGEC version 1.2.6 was used for UMI-based consensus assembly, which corrected PCR and sequencing errors. MiXCR version 2.1.1 handled V(D)J alignment, clonotype assembly and CDR3 extraction. Gene usage, clonotype sharing and MAIT/NKT TCR abundance were normalised by analysing the top 1000, 10 000 and 20 000 clonotypes per sample. Diversity was computed as the inverse Simpson index with the vegan R package after downsampling to 27 000 UMIs. Paired Mann-Whitney U tests were applied to discordant twin pairs, with Benjamini-Hochberg correction for multiple testing. The reads underwent TCRdb reprocessing, giving one record for each CDR3 protein sequence and no DNA. It is TCRdb's table, rather than the study itself, that gives the V and J calls and clone size. The table for this sample shows around 370,000 distinct CDR3 sequences. The ten most abundant clones make up just over 2.5% of the sample.

From each donor, a roughly 2.5 ml peripheral blood sample was collected into PAXgene tubes and stored at -80 degrees C. Without T cell sorting, total RNA was isolated from whole blood using the PAXgene blood miRNA kit on an automated QIAcube. Peripheral blood from monozygotic twin pairs who were concordant or discordant for inflammatory bowel disease underwent deep TCRalpha and TCRbeta repertoire profiling using unique molecular barcoding. Smoking habits were recorded for all twin pairs, and individuals were classified as current, former or never smokers. From its cysteine to its phenylalanine, the CDR3 spans 13 amino acids. No coding sequence is recorded. For this clonotype: Its binding antigen is unknown.

Rearrangement joined TRBV12-3 or TRBV12-4 to TRBJ1-2. The origin of this receptor is a human donor with ulcerative colitis or Crohn's disease, or a healthy co-twin of an affected twin (not recorded which). The sample comprised blood. The CDR3 here reads CASSFIRNYGYTF.